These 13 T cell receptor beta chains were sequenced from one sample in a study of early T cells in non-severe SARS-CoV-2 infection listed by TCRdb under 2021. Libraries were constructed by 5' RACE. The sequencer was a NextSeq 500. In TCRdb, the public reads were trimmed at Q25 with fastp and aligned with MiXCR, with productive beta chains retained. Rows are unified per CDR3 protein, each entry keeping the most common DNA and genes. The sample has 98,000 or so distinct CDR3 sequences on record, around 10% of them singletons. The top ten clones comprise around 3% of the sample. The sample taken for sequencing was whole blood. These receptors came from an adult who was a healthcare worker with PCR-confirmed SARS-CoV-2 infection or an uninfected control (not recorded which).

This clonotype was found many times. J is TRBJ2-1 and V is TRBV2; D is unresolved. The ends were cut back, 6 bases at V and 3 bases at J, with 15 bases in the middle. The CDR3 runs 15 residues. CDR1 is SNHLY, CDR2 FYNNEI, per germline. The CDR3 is CASRVERVYYNEQFF. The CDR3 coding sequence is TGTGCCAGCAGGGTGGAAAGGGTATACTACAATGAGCAGTTCTTC.

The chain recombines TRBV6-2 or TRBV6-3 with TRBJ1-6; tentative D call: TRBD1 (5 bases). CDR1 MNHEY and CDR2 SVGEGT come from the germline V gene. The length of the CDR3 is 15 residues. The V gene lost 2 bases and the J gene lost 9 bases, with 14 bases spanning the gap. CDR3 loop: CASSYRRDMVSPLHF. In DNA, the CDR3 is TGTGCCAGCAGTTACCGCAGGGATATGGTTTCACCCCTCCACTTT.

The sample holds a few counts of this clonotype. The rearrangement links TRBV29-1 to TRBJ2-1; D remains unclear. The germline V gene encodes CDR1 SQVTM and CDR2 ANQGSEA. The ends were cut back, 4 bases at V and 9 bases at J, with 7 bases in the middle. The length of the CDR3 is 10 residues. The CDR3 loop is CSVGPGEQFF. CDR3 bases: TGCAGCGTTGGGCCTGGTGAGCAGTTCTTC.

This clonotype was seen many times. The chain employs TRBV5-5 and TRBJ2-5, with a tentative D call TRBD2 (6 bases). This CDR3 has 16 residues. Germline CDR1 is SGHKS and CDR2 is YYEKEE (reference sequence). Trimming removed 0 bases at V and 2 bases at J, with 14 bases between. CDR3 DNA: TGTGCCAGCAGCTTGGCGAAGCCTGGGACTCAAGAGACCCAGTACTTC. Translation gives CASSLAKPGTQETQYF.

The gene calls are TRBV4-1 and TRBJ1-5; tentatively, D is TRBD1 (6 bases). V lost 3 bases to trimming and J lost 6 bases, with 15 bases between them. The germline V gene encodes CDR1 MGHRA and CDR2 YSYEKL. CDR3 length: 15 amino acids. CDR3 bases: TGCGCCAGCAGCCATACCTGGGGGCCCGGTCAGCCCCAGCATTTT. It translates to CASSHTWGPGQPQHF.

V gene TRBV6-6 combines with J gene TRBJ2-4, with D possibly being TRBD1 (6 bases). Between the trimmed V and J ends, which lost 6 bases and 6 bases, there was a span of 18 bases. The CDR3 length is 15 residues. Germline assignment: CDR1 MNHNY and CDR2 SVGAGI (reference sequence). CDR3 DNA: TGTGCCAGCAGCAACCTATGGGGGCCTGGAAACATTCAGTACTTC. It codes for CASSNLWGPGNIQYF.

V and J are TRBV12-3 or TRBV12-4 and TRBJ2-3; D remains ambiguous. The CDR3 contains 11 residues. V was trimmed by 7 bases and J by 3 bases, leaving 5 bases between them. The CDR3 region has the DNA TGTGCCAGCACCGGGACAGATACGCAGTATTTT. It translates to CASTGTDTQYF.

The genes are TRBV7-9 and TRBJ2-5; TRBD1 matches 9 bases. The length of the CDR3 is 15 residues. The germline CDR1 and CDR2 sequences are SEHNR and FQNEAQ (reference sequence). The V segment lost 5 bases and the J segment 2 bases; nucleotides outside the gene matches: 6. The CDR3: CASSGTGIRQETQYF. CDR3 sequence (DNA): TGTGCCAGCAGCGGGACAGGGATACGACAAGAGACCCAGTACTTC.

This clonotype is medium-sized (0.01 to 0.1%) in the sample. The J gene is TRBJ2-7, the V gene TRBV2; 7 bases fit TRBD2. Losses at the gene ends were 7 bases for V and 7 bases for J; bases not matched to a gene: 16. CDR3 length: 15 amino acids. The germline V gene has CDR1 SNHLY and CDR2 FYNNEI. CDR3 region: CASNSGRERVGEQYF. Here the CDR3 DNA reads TGTGCCAGCAATTCGGGGCGGGAGCGAGTCGGGGAGCAGTACTTC.

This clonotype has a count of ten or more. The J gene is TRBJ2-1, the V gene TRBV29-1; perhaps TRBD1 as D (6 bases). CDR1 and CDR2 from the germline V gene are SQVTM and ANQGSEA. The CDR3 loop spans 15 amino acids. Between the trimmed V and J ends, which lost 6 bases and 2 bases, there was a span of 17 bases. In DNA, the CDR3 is TGCAGCGTGCCCCGAGGGGGTCTCACCTACAATGAGCAGTTCTTC. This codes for CSVPRGGLTYNEQFF.

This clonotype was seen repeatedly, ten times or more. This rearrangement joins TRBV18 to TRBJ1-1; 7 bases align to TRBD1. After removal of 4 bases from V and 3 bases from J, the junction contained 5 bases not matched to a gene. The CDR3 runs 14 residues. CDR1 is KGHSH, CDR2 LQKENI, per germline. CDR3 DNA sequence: TGTGCCAGCTCACAGTATCAGGGGGACACTGAAGCTTTCTTT. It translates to CASSQYQGDTEAFF.

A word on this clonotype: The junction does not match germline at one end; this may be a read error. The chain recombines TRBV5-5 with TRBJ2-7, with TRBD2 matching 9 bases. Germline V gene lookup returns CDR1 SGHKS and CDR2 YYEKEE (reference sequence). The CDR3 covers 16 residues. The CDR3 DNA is TGTGCCAGCAGCCCCTCACCATCCGGGACTAGCACTCGATGGGACTTC. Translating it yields CASSPSPSGTSTRWDF.

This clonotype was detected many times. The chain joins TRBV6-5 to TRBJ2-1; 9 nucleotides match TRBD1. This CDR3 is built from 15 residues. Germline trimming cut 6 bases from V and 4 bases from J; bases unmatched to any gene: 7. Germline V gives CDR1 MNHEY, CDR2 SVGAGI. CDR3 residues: CASRADRGRYNEQFF. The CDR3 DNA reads TGTGCCAGCAGGGCGGACAGGGGACGATACAATGAGCAGTTCTTC.